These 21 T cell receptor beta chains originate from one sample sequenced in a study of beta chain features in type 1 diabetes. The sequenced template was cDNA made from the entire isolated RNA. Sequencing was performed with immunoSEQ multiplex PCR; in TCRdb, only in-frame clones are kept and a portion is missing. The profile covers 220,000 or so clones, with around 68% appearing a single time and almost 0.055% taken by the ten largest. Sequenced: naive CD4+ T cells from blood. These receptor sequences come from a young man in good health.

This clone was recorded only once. The CDR3 loop reads CASSQGSPANTQYF. In nucleotides, the CDR3 is TGTGCCAGCAGCCAAGGTAGTCCCGCAAATACGCAGTATTTT. The J gene is TRBJ2-3, the V gene TRBV14; D call uncertain. Germline values: CDR1 SGHDN, CDR2 FVKESK. The CDR3 totals 14 residues. Deletions cut 1 base from V and 7 bases from J, with 12 bases between. Drawing the rest from reference TRBV14 and TRBJ2-3, the complete variable domain is EAGVTQFPSHSVIEKGQTVTLRCDPISGHDNLYWYRRVMGKEIKFLLHFVKESKQDESGMPNNRFLAERTGGTYSTLKVQPAELEDSGVYFCASSQGSPANTQYFGPGTRLTVL.

This CDR3 is CASSVTEANYGYTF. In DNA form, the CDR3 reads TGTGCCAGCAGTGTCACGGAAGCTAACTATGGCTACACCTTC. The chain has TRBV25-1 and TRBJ1-2, with no clear D. V gave up 4 bases and J gave up 0 bases, with 9 bases separating them. The CDR3 is made up of 14 amino acids. Per germline, CDR1 MGHDK and CDR2 SYGVNS.

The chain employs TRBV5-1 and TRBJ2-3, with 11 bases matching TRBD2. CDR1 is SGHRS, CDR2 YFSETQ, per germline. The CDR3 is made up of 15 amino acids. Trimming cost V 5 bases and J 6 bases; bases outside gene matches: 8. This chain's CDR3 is CASSRTSGQGDTQYF. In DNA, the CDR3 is TGCGCCAGCAGTCGGACTAGCGGGCAAGGTGATACGCAGTATTTT.

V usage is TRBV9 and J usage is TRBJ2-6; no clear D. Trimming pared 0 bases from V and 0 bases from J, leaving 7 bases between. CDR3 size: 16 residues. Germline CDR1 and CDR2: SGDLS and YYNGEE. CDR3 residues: CASSVGWSSGANVLTF. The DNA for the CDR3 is TGTGCCAGCAGCGTAGGTTGGAGCTCTGGGGCCAACGTCCTGACTTTC.

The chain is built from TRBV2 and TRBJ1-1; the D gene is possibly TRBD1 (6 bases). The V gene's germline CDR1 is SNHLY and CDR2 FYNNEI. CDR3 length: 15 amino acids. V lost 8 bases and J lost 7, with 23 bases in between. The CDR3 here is CASLPLRGEQGEAFF. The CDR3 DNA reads TGTGCCAGCTTACCCCTGAGGGGGGAGCAAGGTGAAGCTTTCTTT.

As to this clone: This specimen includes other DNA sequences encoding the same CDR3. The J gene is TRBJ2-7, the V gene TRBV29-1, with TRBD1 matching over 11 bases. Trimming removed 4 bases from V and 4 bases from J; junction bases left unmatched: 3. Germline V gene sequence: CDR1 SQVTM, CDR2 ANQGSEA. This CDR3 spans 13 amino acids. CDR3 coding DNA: TGCAGCGTTGGTGGGACAGGGGGTTACGAGCAGTACTTC. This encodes CSVGGTGGYEQYF.

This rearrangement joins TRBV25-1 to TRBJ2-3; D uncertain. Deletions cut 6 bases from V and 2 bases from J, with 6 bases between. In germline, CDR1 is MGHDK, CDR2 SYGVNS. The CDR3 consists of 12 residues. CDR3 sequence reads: CASRRATDTQYF. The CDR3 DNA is TGTGCCAGCAGAAGGGCCACAGATACGCAGTATTTT.

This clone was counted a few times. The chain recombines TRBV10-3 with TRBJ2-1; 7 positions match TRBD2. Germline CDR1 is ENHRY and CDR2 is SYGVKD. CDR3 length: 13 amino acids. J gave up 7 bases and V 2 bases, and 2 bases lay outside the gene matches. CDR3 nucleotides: TGTGCCATCAGTGAGGGCGGGAGTAATGAGCAGTTCTTC. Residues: CAISEGGSNEQFF.

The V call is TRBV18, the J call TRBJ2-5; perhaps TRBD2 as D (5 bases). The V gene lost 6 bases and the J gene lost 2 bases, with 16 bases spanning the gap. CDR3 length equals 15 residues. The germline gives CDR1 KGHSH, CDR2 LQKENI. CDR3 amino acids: CASSLGAEIQETQYF. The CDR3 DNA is TGTGCCAGCTCTCTAGGAGCGGAGATACAAGAGACCCAGTACTTC.

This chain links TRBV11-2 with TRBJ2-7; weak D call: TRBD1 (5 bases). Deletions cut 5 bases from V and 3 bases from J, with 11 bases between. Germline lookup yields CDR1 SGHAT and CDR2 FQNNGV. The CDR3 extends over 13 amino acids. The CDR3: CASSPRGSYEQYF. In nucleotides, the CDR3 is TGTGCCAGCAGCCCAAGGGGTAGCTACGAGCAGTACTTC.

This CDR3 is CAWSDPGTRQPQHF. DNA of the CDR3: TGTGCCTGGAGTGACCCCGGGACCAGGCAGCCCCAGCATTTT. The chain has TRBV30 and TRBJ1-5; D is possibly TRBD1 (5 bases). Deletions cut 1 base from V and 7 bases from J, with 14 bases between. Germline CDR1 GTSNPN, CDR2 SVGIG (reference sequence). The CDR3 has 14 residues.

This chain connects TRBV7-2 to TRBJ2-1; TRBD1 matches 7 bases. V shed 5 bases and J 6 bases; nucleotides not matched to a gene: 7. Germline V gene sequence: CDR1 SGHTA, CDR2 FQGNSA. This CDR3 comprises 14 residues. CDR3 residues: CASSGDSLLNEQFF. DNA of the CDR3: TGTGCCAGCAGCGGGGACAGCTTACTCAATGAGCAGTTCTTC.

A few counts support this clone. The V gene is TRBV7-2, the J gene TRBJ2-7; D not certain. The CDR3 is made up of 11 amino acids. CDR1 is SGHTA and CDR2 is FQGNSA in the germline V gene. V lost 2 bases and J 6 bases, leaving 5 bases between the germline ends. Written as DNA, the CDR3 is TGTGCCAGCAGCTTATGGCTCGAGCAGTACTTC. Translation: CASSLWLEQYF.

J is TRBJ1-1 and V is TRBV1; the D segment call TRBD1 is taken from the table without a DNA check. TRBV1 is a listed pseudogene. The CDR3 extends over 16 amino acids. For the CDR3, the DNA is TGCACCAGCAGCCCATCGTTAACAGGTCTAAACACTGAAGCTTTCTTT. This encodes CTSSPSLTGLNTEAFF.

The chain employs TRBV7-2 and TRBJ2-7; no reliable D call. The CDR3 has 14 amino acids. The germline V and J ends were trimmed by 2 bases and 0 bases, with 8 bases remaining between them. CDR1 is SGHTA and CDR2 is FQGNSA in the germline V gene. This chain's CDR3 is CASSLKVSSYEQYF. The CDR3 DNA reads TGTGCCAGCAGCTTAAAGGTCTCCTCCTACGAGCAGTACTTC.

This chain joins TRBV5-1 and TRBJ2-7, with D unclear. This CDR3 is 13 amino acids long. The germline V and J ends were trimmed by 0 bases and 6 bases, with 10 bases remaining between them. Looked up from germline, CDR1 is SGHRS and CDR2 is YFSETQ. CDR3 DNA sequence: TGCGCCAGCAGCTTGGACCTTAGCTCCGAGCAGTACTTC. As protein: CASSLDLSSEQYF. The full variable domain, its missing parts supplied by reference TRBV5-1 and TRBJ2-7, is KAGVTQTPRYLIKTRGQQVTLSCSPISGHRSVSWYQQTPGQGLQFLFEYFSETQRNKGNFPGRFSGRQFSNSRSEMNVSTLELGDSALYLCASSLDLSSEQYFGPGTRLTVT.

The CDR3, as DNA: TGTGCCAGCAGTGAGGCAGTAAATGAAAAACTGTTTTTT. Translating gives CASSEAVNEKLFF. The chain combines TRBV2 with TRBJ1-4; D remains unclear. The CDR3 has 13 residues. Germline-derived CDR1 and CDR2 are SNHLY and FYNNEI. Trimming stripped 3 bases from V and 5 bases from J, with 7 bases between.

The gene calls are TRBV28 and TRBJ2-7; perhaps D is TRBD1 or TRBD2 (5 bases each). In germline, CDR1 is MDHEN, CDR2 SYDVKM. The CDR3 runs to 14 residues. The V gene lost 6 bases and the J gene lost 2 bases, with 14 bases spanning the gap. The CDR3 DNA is TGTGCCAGCAGGCTCCGGGGCTTTACCTACGAGCAGTACTTC. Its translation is CASRLRGFTYEQYF.

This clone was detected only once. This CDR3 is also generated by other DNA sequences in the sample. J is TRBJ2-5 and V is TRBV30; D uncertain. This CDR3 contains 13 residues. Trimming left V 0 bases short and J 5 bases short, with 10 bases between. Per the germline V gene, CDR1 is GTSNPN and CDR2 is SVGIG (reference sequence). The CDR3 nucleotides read TGTGCCTGGAGTGTACTTTCCGGGGAGACCCAGTACTTC. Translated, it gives CAWSVLSGETQYF.

The CDR3 DNA follows: TGTGCCAGTAACCAGGGGGTCACTGGGGCCAACGTCCTGACTTTC. Its translation: CASNQGVTGANVLTF. V and J are TRBV19 and TRBJ2-6; 7 bases map to TRBD1. Losses at the gene ends were 7 bases for V and 2 bases for J; bases not matched to a gene: 5. Germline V gene sequence: CDR1 LNHDA, CDR2 SQIVND (reference sequence). This CDR3 spans 15 amino acids. Full variable domain (rest looked up from reference TRBV19 and TRBJ2-6): DGGITQSPKYLFRKEGQNVTLSCEQNLNHDAMYWYRQDPGQGLRLIYYSQIVNDFQKGDIAEGYSVSREKKESFPLTVTSAQKNPTAFYLCASNQGVTGANVLTFGAGSRLTVL.

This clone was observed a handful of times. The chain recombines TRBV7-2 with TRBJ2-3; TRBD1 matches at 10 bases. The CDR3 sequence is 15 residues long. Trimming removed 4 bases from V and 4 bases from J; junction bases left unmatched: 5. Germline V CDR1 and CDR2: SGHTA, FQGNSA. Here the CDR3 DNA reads TGTGCCAGCAGCTCGCGACAGGGGGCATCAGATACGCAGTATTTT. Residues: CASSSRQGASDTQYF. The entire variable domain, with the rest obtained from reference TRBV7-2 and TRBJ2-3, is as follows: GAGVSQSPSNKVTEKGKDVELRCDPISGHTALYWYRQSLGQGLEFLIYFQGNSAPDKSGLPSDRFSAERTGGSVSTLTIQRTQQEDSAVYLCASSSRQGASDTQYFGPGTRLTVL.